The 16 T cell receptor beta chains given below trace back to one sample, sequenced in a study of T cells in localized non-small cell lung cancer (dated by TCRdb to 2020 to 2021). The library was made by the immunoSEQ multiplex PCR assay. This immuneACCESS table, as held by TCRdb, lists in-frame sequences with V and J called but not all clones. Of the missing ones, under half trace to an unresolved V gene in checked studies; the others have no known cause. This sample has about 1,300 clones in its table, and about a fifth of those were observed once. The top ten clonotypes cover around 14% of the sample. Material: normal lung tissue next to the tumor, obtained before any cancer treatment. The receptors were sampled from a male donor at least 60 years old with stage III squamous cell lung carcinoma.

This clone was counted a few times. The chain joins TRBV4-1 to TRBJ1-1; the D is unclear. CDR1 is MGHRA, CDR2 YSYEKL, per germline. V was clipped by 4 bases and J by 4 bases, with 22 bases between them. The CDR3 has 17 residues. The CDR3 DNA follows: TGCGCCAGCAGCCGAGGGCGGGGAACAAAAGGCGCCACTGAAGCTTTCTTT. Amino acids: CASSRGRGTKGATEAFF.

A few counts support this clone. This chain's CDR3 is CASSQTGTAYEQYF. The CDR3 DNA follows: TGTGCCAGCAGTCAAACCGGGACAGCCTACGAGCAGTACTTC. V gene TRBV6-8 combines with J gene TRBJ2-7; 7 bases fit TRBD1. CDR1 is MNHGY, CDR2 SAAAGT, per germline. J lost 2 bases, V lost 5 bases, and 6 bases had no gene match. The length of the CDR3 is 14 residues.

V gene TRBV9 combines with J gene TRBJ1-2, with D possibly TRBD1 on 5 matching bases. Trimming left V 5 bases short and J 2 bases short, with 10 bases between. CDR3 length: 13 amino acids. Germline CDR1 SGDLS, CDR2 YYNGEE. DNA of the CDR3: TGTGCCAGCAGTGAAGGGACCAACTATGGCTACACCTTC. Translating gives CASSEGTNYGYTF.

This clone is large (0.1 to 1%). The chain combines TRBV6-8 with TRBJ2-1; TRBD2 aligns across 12 bases. Per the germline V gene, CDR1 is MNHGY and CDR2 is SAAAGT. CDR3 length: 16 residues. After removal of 6 bases from V and 7 bases from J, the junction contained 10 bases not matched to a gene. The CDR3 sequence is CASRYRLAGEGNEQFF. For the CDR3, the DNA is TGTGCCAGCAGATACCGACTAGCGGGGGAAGGTAATGAGCAGTTCTTC.

This clone has only one observation. Here the CDR3 DNA reads TGCGCCAGCAGTGAGATAGAGCTGGCCCCCGGGGAGCTGTTTTTT. This codes for CASSEIELAPGELFF. V usage is TRBV10-2 and J usage is TRBJ2-2; the D is unclear. Between the trimmed V and J ends, which lost 2 bases and 6 bases, there was a span of 13 bases. Germline CDR1 and CDR2: WSHSY and SAAADI. This CDR3 is built from 15 residues.

This clone showed up just a few times. The V gene is TRBV9, the J gene TRBJ1-2; D possibly corresponds to TRBD1 (5 bases). Germline V CDR1 and CDR2: SGDLS, YYNGEE. V dropped 5 bases and J dropped 7 bases, with 12 bases sitting between them. CDR3 length: 12 residues. The CDR3 bases are TGTGCCAGCAGTGTCAGCAGGGCTGGCTACACCTTC. It codes for CASSVSRAGYTF.

Judged by abundance, this clone is hyperexpanded. This chain uses TRBV11-3 with TRBJ1-2; the match to TRBD1 covers 8 bases. Germline lookup yields CDR1 SGHNT and CDR2 YENEEA. V trimming: 6 bases; J trimming: 0 bases; junction bases outside the gene matches: 6. This CDR3 is 15 amino acids long. The CDR3 DNA follows: TGTGCCAGCAGTCACGGGACAGGCTCTAACTATGGCTACACCTTC. The encoded protein is CASSHGTGSNYGYTF.

This chain connects TRBV4-1 to TRBJ1-5; D is unresolved. The CDR3 sequence is 14 residues long. Deletions cut 5 bases from V and 6 bases from J, with 14 bases between. CDR1 and CDR2 from the germline V gene are MGHRA and YSYEKL. The CDR3 region has the DNA TGCGCCAGCAGCTCTATAGGAATCCCTCAGCCCCAGCATTTT. Its translation is CASSSIGIPQPQHF.

V is TRBV6-8 and J is TRBJ1-5; D ambiguous. This CDR3 region has 14 residues. Looked up from germline, CDR1 is MNHGY and CDR2 is SAAAGT. V was clipped by 3 bases and J by 3 bases, with 9 bases between them. Here the CDR3 reads CASSYYLNNQPQHF. DNA of the CDR3: TGTGCCAGCAGTTATTATCTTAACAATCAGCCCCAGCATTTT.

In its sample, this clone ranks as medium-sized (0.01 to 0.1%). The chain links TRBV11-3 to TRBJ1-1, with TRBD1 as a possible D gene (5 bases). CDR1 SGHNT and CDR2 YENEEA come from the germline V gene. V was clipped by 5 bases and J by 0 bases, with 13 bases between them. CDR3 length equals 15 residues. This chain's CDR3 is CASSLPAGMNTEAFF. CDR3 DNA: TGTGCCAGCAGCCTACCCGCAGGGATGAACACTGAAGCTTTCTTT.

In its sample, this clone was seen once. The genes are TRBV6-8 and TRBJ1-6, with D possibly matching TRBD1 (5 bases). This CDR3 is built from 12 residues. CDR1 is MNHGY and CDR2 is SAAAGT in the germline V gene. V dropped 8 bases and J dropped 13 bases, with 15 bases sitting between them. CDR3 in DNA: TGTGCCAGCTTGACAGTGGGGAGTCCCCTCCACTTT. It codes for CASLTVGSPLHF.

By its share, this clone is medium-sized. The chain links TRBV6-7 to TRBJ1-2; D call uncertain. TRBV6-7 is recorded as an ORF, its role being uncertain. This CDR3 is built from 11 residues. V lost 6 bases and J lost 8, with 10 bases in between. The DNA for the CDR3 is TGTGCCAGCAGGGACCGTCGAGGCTACACCTTC. Protein product: CASRDRRGYTF.

The V and J genes are TRBV30 and TRBJ2-1, with D perhaps assigned TRBD1 or TRBD2 (6 bases each). Germline V gene data show CDR1 as GTSNPN and CDR2 as SVGIG (reference sequence). The ends were cut back, 2 bases at V and 9 bases at J, with 17 bases in the middle. This CDR3 contains 14 residues. In DNA, the CDR3 is TGTGCCTGGAGTCGGAGCTGGGGGCGGGGTGAGCAGTTCTTC. It is translated as CAWSRSWGRGEQFF.

The sample holds a few counts of this clone. The chain links TRBV11-3 to TRBJ2-1, with 8 bases identical to TRBD1. V gave up 5 bases and J gave up 5 bases; unmatched junction bases: 8. The CDR3 has 15 residues. Germline CDR1 reads SGHNT; CDR2 reads YENEEA. In DNA form, the CDR3 reads TGTGCCAGCAGCGGAATTGGACAGGGCAACAATGAGCAGTTCTTC. It codes for CASSGIGQGNNEQFF.

V gene TRBV9 combines with J gene TRBJ1-1, with TRBD1 identical over 7 bases. Germline V gives CDR1 SGDLS, CDR2 YYNGEE. The CDR3 runs 15 residues. The V and J ends lost 4 bases and 1 base, in that order; junction bases with no gene match: 7. CDR3 coding DNA: TGTGCCAGCAGCACAGAAGACAGGGCGAACACTGAAGCTTTCTTT. Residues: CASSTEDRANTEAFF.

DNA for the CDR3: TGCAGCGTTGAAGTTTGGCGGACTAGCGGAACCTACGAGCAGTACGTC. As protein: CSVEVWRTSGTYEQYV. This chain uses TRBV29-1 with TRBJ2-7; 10 nucleotides agree with TRBD2. The CDR3 length is 16 residues. The V and J ends lost 1 base and 2 bases, in that order; junction bases with no gene match: 8. The germline gives CDR1 SQVTM, CDR2 ANQGSEA.